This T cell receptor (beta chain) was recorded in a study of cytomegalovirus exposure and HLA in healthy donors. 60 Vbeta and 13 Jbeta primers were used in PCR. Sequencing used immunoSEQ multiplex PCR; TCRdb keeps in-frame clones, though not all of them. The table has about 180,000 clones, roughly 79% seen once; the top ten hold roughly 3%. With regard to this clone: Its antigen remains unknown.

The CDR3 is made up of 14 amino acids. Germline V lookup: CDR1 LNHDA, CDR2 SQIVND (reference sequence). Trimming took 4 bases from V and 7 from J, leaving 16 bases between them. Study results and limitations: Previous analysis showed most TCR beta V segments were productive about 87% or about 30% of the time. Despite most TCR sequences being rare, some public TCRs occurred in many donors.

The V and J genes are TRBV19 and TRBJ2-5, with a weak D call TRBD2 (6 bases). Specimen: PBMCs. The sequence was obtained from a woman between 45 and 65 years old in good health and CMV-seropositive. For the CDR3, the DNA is TGTGCCAGTAGTAATGCGGGACCAGGCGGGACCCAGTACTTC. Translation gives CASSNAGPGGTQYF.